This entry concerns a single TCR beta chain. Its antigen is unidentified. This same CDR3 is encoded by further DNA sequences in the sample. Only CD45RO-negative cells positively selected for CCR7 counted as naive CD8 cells, so terminally differentiated effector memory CD45RA+ cells were excluded. The data belong to a study of shared clonotypes between healthy human individuals. Broader study findings: The study found lower generation probabilities in non-shared clonotypes than in those shared by all four donors.

Deep was the level at which the assay was run. For sorted subsets, 150 to 250 ng DNA per replicate equaled roughly 29,000 T cell genomes. Libraries were prepared by immunoSEQ multiplex PCR; TCRdb keeps only in-frame clonotypes and omits some of them. This sample has roughly 1,800,000 clones, with 85% to 95% found just once. The V and J ends lost 2 bases and 5 bases respectively, with 10 bases between them. CDR1 MNHEY and CDR2 SMNVEV come from the germline V gene (reference sequence). The length of the CDR3 is 13 residues. The receptor comes from a man between 18 and 29 years old in good health. Specimen: naive CD8+ T cells sorted from blood. The V gene is TRBV27, the J gene TRBJ2-7; D is perhaps TRBD1 (5 bases). In DNA, the CDR3 is TGTGCCAGCAGTTTAGGCAGGGTCAACGAGCAGTACTTC. As protein: CASSLGRVNEQYF.